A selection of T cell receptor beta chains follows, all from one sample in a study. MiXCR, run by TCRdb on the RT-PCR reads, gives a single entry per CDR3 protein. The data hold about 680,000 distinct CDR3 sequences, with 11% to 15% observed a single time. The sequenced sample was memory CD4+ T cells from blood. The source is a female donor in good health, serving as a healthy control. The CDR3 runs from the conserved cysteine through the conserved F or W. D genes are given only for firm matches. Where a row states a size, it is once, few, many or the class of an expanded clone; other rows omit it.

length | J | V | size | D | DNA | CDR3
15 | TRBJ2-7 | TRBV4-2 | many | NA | TGTGCCAGCAGCCAAGAACCAGCGTACTACTACGAGCAGTACTTC | CASSQEPAYYYEQYF
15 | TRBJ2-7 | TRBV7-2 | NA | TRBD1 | TGTGCCAGCAGCTTCGGACAGGGCCGTTACTACGAGCAGTACTTC | CASSFGQGRYYEQYF
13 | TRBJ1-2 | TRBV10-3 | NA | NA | TGTGCCATCAGTGACCTTCCGGGGTACGGCTACACCTTC | CAISDLPGYGYTF
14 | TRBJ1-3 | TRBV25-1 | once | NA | TGTGCCAGCAGTGACCCGGGAACTCTAAACACCATATATTTT | CASSDPGTLNTIYF
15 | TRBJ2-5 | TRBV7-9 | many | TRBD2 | TGTGCCAGCAGCGACGGGACTAGCGGGAGTGAGACCCAGTACTTC | CASSDGTSGSETQYF
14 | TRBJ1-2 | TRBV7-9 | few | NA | TGTGCCAGCAGCCGAGGCCAGGGAGGCGTTGGCTACACCTTC | CASSRGQGGVGYTF
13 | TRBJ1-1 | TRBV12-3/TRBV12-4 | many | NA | TGTGCCAGCAGTCTGAACTTGAACACTGAAGCTTTCTTT | CASSLNLNTEAFF
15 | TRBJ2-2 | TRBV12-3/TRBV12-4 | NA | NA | TGTGCCAGCAGTCCGATCGGGATAGGTGCCGGGGAGCTGTTTTTT | CASSPIGIGAGELFF
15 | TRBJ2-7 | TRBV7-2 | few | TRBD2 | TGTGCCAGCTTGAGAGCGGGACTAGCGGGATCCGAGCAGTACTTC | CASLRAGLAGSEQYF
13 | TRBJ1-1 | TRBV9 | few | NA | TGTGCCAGCAGCGCTAACGAGGCAGGGAGGTCTTTCTTT | CASSANEAGRSFF
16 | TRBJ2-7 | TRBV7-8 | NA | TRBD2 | TGTGCCAGCAGCCGAGAGATGGGGACTAGTTCTTACGAGCAGTACTTC | CASSREMGTSSYEQYF
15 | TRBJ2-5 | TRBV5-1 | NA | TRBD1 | TGCGCCAGCAGCAGGGGACAGGGGGCAGGAGAGACCCAGTACTTC | CASSRGQGAGETQYF
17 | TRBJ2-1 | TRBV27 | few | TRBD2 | TGTGCCAGCAGTTTGTTTAGCGGGGGGGCCGCCTACAATGAGCAGTTCTTC | CASSLFSGGAAYNEQFF
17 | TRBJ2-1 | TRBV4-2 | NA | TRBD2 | TGTGCCAGCAGCCAAGGAGGGACTAGCGGCCTAAAGGATGAGCAGTTCTTC | CASSQGGTSGLKDEQFF
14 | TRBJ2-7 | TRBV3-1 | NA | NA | TGTGCCAGCAGCCAAGGTGCAGGGGTGTACGAGCAGTACTTC | CASSQGAGVYEQYF
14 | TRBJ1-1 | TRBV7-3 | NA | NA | TGTGCCAGCAGCCGTGGACGGGATCTTACTGAAGCTTTCTTT | CASSRGRDLTEAFF
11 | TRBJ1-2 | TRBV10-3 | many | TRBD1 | TGTGCCATCAGTACAGGGGATGGCTACACCTTC | CAISTGDGYTF
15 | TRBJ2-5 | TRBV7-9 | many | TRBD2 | TGTGCCAGCAGCATAAGCGGGGGGGCCGGAGAGACCCAGTACTTC | CASSISGGAGETQYF